This TCR beta chain appears in the sequencing data of a study of blood T cell repertoires in COVID-19. At the level of the study: Collection of acute and convalescent COVID-19 samples took place in the United States, Italy and Spain. PBMCs, B-cell-depleted T cells, or T cells provided the cDNA or gDNA that made up the material.

The table came from immunoSEQ multiplex PCR; TCRdb's copy has only in-frame clones and leaves some out. The sample has approximately 150,000 clones; roughly 80% are singletons. CDR3 length equals 16 residues. Germline values: CDR1 SGHRS, CDR2 YFSETQ. The V and J ends lost 2 bases and 2 bases, in that order; junction bases with no gene match: 3. This chain connects TRBV5-1 to TRBJ2-2, with TRBD2 identical over 10 bases. This TCR came from a man aged 65 to 79 with acute or convalescent COVID-19. The sample consisted of peripheral blood. Here the CDR3 reads CASSFLAGDNTGELFF. DNA of the CDR3: TGCGCCAGCAGCTTCCTAGCGGGGGATAACACCGGGGAGCTGTTTTTT.